These 9 T cell receptor beta chains originate from one sample sequenced in a study of blood T cell repertoires in COVID-19. TCRdb's table, derived via immunoSEQ multiplex PCR, lists solely in-frame clones and lacks some. The table records approximately 70,000 clones, approximately 88% of them present only once. Sequencing input: peripheral blood. All receptors come from a human donor in a cohort sampled during active COVID-19.

CDR3 nucleotide sequence: TGTGCCAGCAGCTGGACAGGGGAGGGTTATGGCTACACCTTC. Its translation is CASSWTGEGYGYTF. The chain recombines TRBV7-2 with TRBJ1-2; 9 bases are shared with TRBD1. The CDR3 loop spans 14 amino acids. CDR1 and CDR2 (germline): SGHTA, FQGNSA. J gave up 5 bases and V 4 bases, and 5 bases lay outside the gene matches. Full variable domain (remainder filled in from reference TRBV7-2 and TRBJ1-2): GAGVSQSPSNKVTEKGKDVELRCDPISGHTALYWYRQSLGQGLEFLIYFQGNSAPDKSGLPSDRFSAERTGGSVSTLTIQRTQQEDSAVYLCASSWTGEGYGYTFGSGTRLTVV.

The genes are TRBV6-1 and TRBJ2-3; 9 bases line up with TRBD2. V was pared by 2 bases and J by 1 base, with 7 bases of the junction left unmatched. The CDR3 is made up of 17 amino acids. Germline assignment: CDR1 MNHNS and CDR2 SASEGT. CDR3 protein: CASSEIAGGGGTDTQYF. The CDR3, as DNA: TGTGCCAGCAGTGAAATCGCGGGAGGGGGGGGCACAGATACGCAGTATTTT.

The rearrangement links TRBV25-1 to TRBJ2-7; 9 bases map to TRBD1. The CDR3 runs 14 residues. Per the germline V gene, CDR1 is MGHDK and CDR2 is SYGVNS. V lost 9 bases to trimming and J lost 6 bases; unmatched junction nucleotides: 12. The CDR3, as DNA: TGTGCCAGTCGCAGTCGGACAGGGGTGGGCGAGCAGTACTTC. Its translation: CASRSRTGVGEQYF.

The chain carries TRBV2 and TRBJ2-7; TRBD2 matches 7 bases. The CDR3 is made up of 13 amino acids. The V and J ends lost 4 bases and 7 bases, in that order; junction bases with no gene match: 7. The germline V gene has CDR1 SNHLY and CDR2 FYNNEI. CDR3 residues: CASSGGRVFEQYF. The CDR3 DNA reads as TGTGCCAGCAGTGGTGGGAGGGTCTTTGAGCAGTACTTC.

This clone has a handful of counts. This chain joins TRBV27 and TRBJ2-1, with 12 nucleotides matching TRBD2. The CDR3 has 15 residues. Germline V gives CDR1 MNHEY, CDR2 SMNVEV (reference sequence). The trim removed 7 bases at V and 5 bases at J, leaving 6 bases unmatched. CDR3: CASTLLAGGDNEQFF. The CDR3 DNA follows: TGTGCCAGCACGCTCCTAGCGGGGGGGGACAATGAGCAGTTCTTC.

V is TRBV29-1 and J is TRBJ2-7; 7 bases map to TRBD2. Germline CDR1 SQVTM, CDR2 ANQGSEA. There are 12 residues in the CDR3. After removal of 5 bases from V and 6 bases from J, the junction contained 7 bases not matched to a gene. The chain's CDR3 is CSVQGLMREQYF. CDR3 in DNA: TGCAGCGTTCAGGGACTAATGCGCGAGCAGTACTTC.

The chain combines TRBV20-1 with TRBJ2-2, with D possibly being TRBD2 (6 bases). Per germline, CDR1 DFQATT and CDR2 SNEGSKA (reference sequence). The CDR3 contains 15 residues. V lost 3 bases, J lost 0 bases, and 11 bases lay in between. CDR3 residues: CSASFGGTNTGELFF. The CDR3 nucleotides read TGCAGTGCTAGTTTCGGGGGTACGAACACCGGGGAGCTGTTTTTT.

The genes are TRBV1 and TRBJ2-5; no check of the table's D call, TRBD2, against the DNA was made. TRBV1 is deemed a pseudogene. The CDR3 covers 16 residues. The CDR3 nucleotides read TGCACCAGCAGCCAAGACCTGGGAATTAGCGGGGAAGGTGAGTACTTC. Residues: CTSSQDLGISGEGEYF.

The rearrangement links TRBV5-8 to TRBJ2-7; tentative D call: TRBD2 (5 bases). Germline-derived CDR1 and CDR2 are SGHTS and YDEGEE. V was shortened by 0 bases and J by 3 bases, with 16 bases between the two germline ends. This CDR3 has 16 residues. The CDR3 spells CASSLVDLGLFYEQYF. As DNA, the CDR3 is TGTGCCAGCAGCTTGGTGGACCTTGGACTGTTCTACGAGCAGTACTTC.